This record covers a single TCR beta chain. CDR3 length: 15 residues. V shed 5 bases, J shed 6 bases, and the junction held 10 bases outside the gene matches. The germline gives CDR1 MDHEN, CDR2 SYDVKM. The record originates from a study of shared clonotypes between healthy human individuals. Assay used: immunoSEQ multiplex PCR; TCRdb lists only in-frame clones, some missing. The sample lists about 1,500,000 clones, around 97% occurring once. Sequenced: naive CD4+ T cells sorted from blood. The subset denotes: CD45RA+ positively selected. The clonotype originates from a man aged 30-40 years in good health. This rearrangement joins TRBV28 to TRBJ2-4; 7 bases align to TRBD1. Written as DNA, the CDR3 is TGTGCCAGCAGTGCCCCCTACAGGGGCGCAAACATTCAGTACTTC. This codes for CASSAPYRGANIQYF. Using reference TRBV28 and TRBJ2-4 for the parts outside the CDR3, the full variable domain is DVKVTQSSRYLVKRTGEKVFLECVQDMDHENMFWYRQDPGLGLRLIYFSYDVKMKEKGDIPEGYSVSREKKERFSLILESASTNQTSMYLCASSAPYRGANIQYFGAGTRLSVL.